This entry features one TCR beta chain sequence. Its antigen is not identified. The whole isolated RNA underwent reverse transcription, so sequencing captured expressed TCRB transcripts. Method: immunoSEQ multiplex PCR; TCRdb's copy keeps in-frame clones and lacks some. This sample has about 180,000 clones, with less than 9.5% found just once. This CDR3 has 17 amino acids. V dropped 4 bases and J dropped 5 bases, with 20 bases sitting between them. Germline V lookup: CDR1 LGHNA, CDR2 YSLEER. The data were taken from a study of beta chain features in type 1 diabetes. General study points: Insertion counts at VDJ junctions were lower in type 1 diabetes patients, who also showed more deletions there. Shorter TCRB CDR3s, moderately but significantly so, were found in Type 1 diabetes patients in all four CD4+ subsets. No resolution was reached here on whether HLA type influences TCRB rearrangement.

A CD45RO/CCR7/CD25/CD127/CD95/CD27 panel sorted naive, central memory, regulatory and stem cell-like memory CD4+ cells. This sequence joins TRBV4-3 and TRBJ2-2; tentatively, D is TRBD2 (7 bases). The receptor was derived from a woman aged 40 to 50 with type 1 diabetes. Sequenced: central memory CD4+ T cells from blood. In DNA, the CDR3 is TGCGCCAGCAGCCCCTTGACTGGGGGGCGGGAGACCGGGGAGCTGTTTTTT. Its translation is CASSPLTGGRETGELFF.